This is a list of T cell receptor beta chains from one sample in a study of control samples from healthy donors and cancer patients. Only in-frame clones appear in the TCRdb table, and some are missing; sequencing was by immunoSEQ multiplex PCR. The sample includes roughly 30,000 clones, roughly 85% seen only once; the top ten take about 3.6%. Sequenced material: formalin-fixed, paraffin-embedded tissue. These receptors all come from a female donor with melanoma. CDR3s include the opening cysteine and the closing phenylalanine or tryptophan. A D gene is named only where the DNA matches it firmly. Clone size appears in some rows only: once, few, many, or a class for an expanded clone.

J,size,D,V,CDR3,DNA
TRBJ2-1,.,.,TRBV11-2,CASSLGGVSYNEQFF,TGTGCCAGCAGCTTAGGCGGGGTCTCCTACAATGAGCAGTTCTTC
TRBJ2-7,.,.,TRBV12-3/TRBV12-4,CASSLTGLEEQYF,TGTGCCAGCAGTCTCACAGGGTTGGAAGAGCAGTACTTC
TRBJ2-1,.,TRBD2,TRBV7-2,CASSLVSSGREPVQFF,TGTGCCAGCAGCTTAGTATCTAGCGGGAGAGAACCTGTGCAGTTCTTC
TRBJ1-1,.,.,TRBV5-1,CASSDARGWNTEAFF,TGCGCCAGCAGCGATGCAAGGGGTTGGAACACTGAAGCTTTCTTT
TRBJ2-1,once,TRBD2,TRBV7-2,CASSLGLGFAQFF,TGTGCCAGCAGCTTGGGACTAGGCTTTGCGCAGTTCTTC
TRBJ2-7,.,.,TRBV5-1,CASSPLPSYEQYF,TGCGCCAGCAGCCCCCTCCCTTCATACGAGCAGTACTTC
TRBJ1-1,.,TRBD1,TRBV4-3,CASSPTTGPHLSITNTEAFF,TGCGCCAGCAGCCCCACGACAGGGCCCCACCTTTCTATCACGAACACTGAAGCTTTCTTT
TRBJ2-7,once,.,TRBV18,CASSANYEQYF,TGTGCTAGCTCAGCCAATTACGAGCAGTACTTC
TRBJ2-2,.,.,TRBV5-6,CASSLDSGANTGELFF,TGTGCCAGCAGCTTGGATAGCGGAGCGAACACCGGGGAGCTGTTTTTT
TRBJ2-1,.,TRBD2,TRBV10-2,CASRRLAGTSYNEQFF,TGCGCCAGCCGTAGACTAGCGGGAACCTCCTACAATGAGCAGTTCTTC
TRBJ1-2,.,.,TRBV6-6,CASSKGPGGYTF,TGTGCCAGCAGTAAGGGACCTGGGGGCTACACCTTC
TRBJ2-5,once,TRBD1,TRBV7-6,CASSPRDRVAQYF,TGTGCCAGCAGCCCAAGGGACAGGGTGGCCCAGTACTTC
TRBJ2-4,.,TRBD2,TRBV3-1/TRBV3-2,CASSPAVIAGGLNIQYF,TGTGCCAGCAGCCCAGCGGTGATAGCGGGAGGCTTAAACATTCAGTACTTC
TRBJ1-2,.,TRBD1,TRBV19,CASSIGPGTGGFYGYTF,TGTGCCAGTAGTATTGGGCCCGGGACAGGGGGTTTTTATGGCTACACCTTC
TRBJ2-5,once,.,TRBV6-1,CASSEIRGETQYF,TGTGCCAGCAGTGAAATCAGGGGAGAGACCCAGTACTTC
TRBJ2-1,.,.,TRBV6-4,CASSDSTVQRVSEQFF,TGTGCCAGCAGTGACTCGACGGTCCAGCGAGTTTCGGAGCAGTTCTTC
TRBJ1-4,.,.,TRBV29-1,CSVGFWGVVNEKLFF,TGCAGCGTTGGTTTTTGGGGTGTTGTGAATGAAAAACTGTTTTTT
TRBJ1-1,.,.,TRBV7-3,CASSLKVNTEAFF,TGTGCCAGCAGCTTAAAGGTTAACACTGAAGCTTTCTTT
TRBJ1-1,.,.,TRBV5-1,CASSLAGRASEAFF,TGCGCCAGCAGCTTGGCGGGCAGGGCTTCAGAAGCTTTCTTT
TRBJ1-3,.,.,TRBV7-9,CASSSGRLSGNTIYF,TGTGCCAGCAGCTCGGGGAGACTCTCTGGAAACACCATATATTTT
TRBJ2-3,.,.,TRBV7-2,CASSLGTPSTDTQYF,TGTGCCAGCAGCTTAGGAACACCTAGCACAGATACGCAGTATTTT
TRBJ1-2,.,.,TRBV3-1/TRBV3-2,CASSHTQLWRGHYGYTF,TGTGCCAGCAGCCATACGCAGCTGTGGCGAGGGCACTATGGCTACACCTTC
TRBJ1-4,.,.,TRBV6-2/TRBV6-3,CASSPRPGRLLSVGEKLFF,TGTGCCAGCAGTCCACGACCGGGACGGCTTCTCAGCGTCGGTGAAAAACTGTTTTTT
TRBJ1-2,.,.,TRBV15,CATSRAGGLGGYTF,TGTGCCACCAGCAGAGCGGGGGGCCTGGGGGGCTACACCTTC
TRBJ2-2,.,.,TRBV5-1,CASSKGPSQGTGELFF,TGCGCCAGCAGTAAAGGGCCAAGCCAAGGGACCGGGGAGCTGTTTTTT
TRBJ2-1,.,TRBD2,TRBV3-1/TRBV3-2,CASSQSSGRVGVGQFF,TGTGCCAGCAGCCAGTCTAGCGGGAGGGTGGGAGTGGGGCAGTTCTTC
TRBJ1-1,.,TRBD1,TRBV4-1,CASSQDDRGNTEAFF,TGCGCCAGCAGCCAAGACGACAGGGGAAACACTGAAGCTTTCTTT
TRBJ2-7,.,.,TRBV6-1,CASSELAWTYEQYF,TGTGCCAGCAGTGAATTGGCTTGGACCTACGAGCAGTACTTC
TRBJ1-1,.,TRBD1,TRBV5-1,CASSLTGVVTEAFF,TGCGCCAGCAGCTTGACAGGGGTGGTCACTGAAGCTTTCTTT
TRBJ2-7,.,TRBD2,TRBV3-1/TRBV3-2,CASSHLSGGTYEQYF,TGTGCCAGCAGCCACCTGAGCGGGGGCACCTACGAGCAGTACTTC
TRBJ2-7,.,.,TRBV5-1,CASSLGRYDDEQYF,TGCGCCAGCAGCTTGGGTAGGTATGACGACGAGCAGTACTTC
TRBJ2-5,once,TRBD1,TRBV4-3,CASSHTGTGQETQYF,TGCGCCAGCAGCCATACCGGGACAGGCCAAGAGACCCAGTACTTC
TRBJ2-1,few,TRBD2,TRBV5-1,CASSSTSGGIPNEQFF,TGCGCCAGCAGCTCTACTAGCGGGGGGATCCCCAATGAGCAGTTCTTC
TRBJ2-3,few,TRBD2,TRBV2,CASRPGLVGRGDTQYF,TGTGCCAGCAGGCCGGGACTAGTTGGGCGTGGGGATACGCAGTATTTT
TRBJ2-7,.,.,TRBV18,CASSPINRDHEQYF,TGTGCCAGCTCACCAATAAACAGAGACCACGAGCAGTACTTC
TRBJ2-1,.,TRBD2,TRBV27,CASSTRRAGVNDEQFF,TGTGCCAGCAGTACCCGAAGAGCGGGAGTGAACGATGAGCAGTTCTTC
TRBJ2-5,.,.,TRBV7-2,CASSPIPGARETQYF,TGTGCCAGCAGCCCCATACCGGGTGCTAGGGAGACCCAGTACTTC
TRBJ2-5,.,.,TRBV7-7,CASSLDLNKIETQYF,TGTGCCAGCAGCTTAGACCTCAACAAAATAGAGACCCAGTACTTC
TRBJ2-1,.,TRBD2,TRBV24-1,CATAESPQAGGLTNEQFF,TGTGCCACCGCCGAGAGTCCCCAAGCGGGAGGACTGACAAATGAGCAGTTCTTC
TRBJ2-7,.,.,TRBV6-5,CATGQMPYEQYF,TGTGCCACGGGGCAGATGCCCTACGAGCAGTACTTC
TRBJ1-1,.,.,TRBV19,CASSTQARDEAFF,TGTGCCAGTAGTACTCAGGCCCGGGATGAAGCTTTCTTT
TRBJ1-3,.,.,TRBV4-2,CASSQPGSGNTIYF,TGTGCCAGCAGCCAACCAGGCTCTGGAAACACCATATATTTT
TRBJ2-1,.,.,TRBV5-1,CASSLAAASVDNEQFF,TGCGCCAGTAGCTTGGCCGCGGCTAGCGTCGACAATGAGCAGTTCTTC
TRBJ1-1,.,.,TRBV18,CASAGQLNTEAFF,TGTGCCAGCGCAGGACAGCTCAACACTGAAGCTTTCTTT
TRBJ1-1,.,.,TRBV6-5,CASSYSRTPGTEAFF,TGTGCCAGCAGTTACTCAAGGACCCCGGGGACTGAAGCTTTCTTT
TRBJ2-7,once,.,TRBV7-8,CASSLGTTQEQYF,TGTGCCAGCAGCTTAGGGACTACTCAGGAGCAGTACTTC
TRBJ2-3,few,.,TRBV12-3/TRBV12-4,CASSMGSTDTQYF,TGTGCCAGCAGTATGGGGAGCACAGATACGCAGTATTTT
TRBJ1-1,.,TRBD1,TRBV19,CASSPTGTEAFF,TGTGCCAGTAGTCCGACAGGGACTGAAGCTTTCTTT
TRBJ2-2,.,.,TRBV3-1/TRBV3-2,CASSQASGSVGELFF,TGTGCCAGCAGCCAGGCCTCCGGTAGTGTCGGGGAGCTGTTTTTT
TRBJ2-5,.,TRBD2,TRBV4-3,CASSQGLAGDLVYETQYF,TGCGCCAGCAGCCAGGGACTAGCGGGAGACCTAGTATATGAGACCCAGTACTTC
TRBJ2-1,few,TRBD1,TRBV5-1,CASSPGTGLYNEQFF,TGCGCCAGCAGCCCCGGGACAGGGCTCTACAATGAGCAGTTCTTC
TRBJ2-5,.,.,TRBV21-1,CASSEEGPGGPETQYF,TGTGCCAGCAGCGAAGAGGGTCCGGGAGGGCCGGAGACCCAGTACTTC
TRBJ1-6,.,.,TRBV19,CASSETVGPLHF,TGTGCCAGTAGTGAGACAGTGGGGCCCCTCCACTTT